Below, 8 T cell receptor beta chains from the same sample are listed, as sequenced in a study of blood T cell repertoires in COVID-19. Profiling relied on immunoSEQ multiplex PCR, and the TCRdb table lists in-frame clones only, not all of them. Counted here are about 180,000 clones, 88% occurring once; the ten biggest clones make up approximately 9%. Sequenced input: PBMCs or T cells enriched from blood (not recorded which). These receptors were taken from a young woman who had recovered from COVID-19.

The chain joins TRBV28 to TRBJ1-1, with TRBD1 as a possible D gene (6 bases). V lost 9 bases and J 4 bases, leaving 15 bases between the germline ends. The CDR3 is made up of 13 amino acids. The germline CDR1 and CDR2 sequences are MDHEN and SYDVKM. DNA for the CDR3: TGTGCCAGTTCCGGGGGGGCGGGCACTGAAGCTTTCTTT. Its protein is CASSGGAGTEAFF.

V is TRBV29-1 and J is TRBJ2-5; possible D gene TRBD2, 6 bases. Trimming took off 6 bases at V and 4 bases at J, with 15 bases between the two ends. Germline CDR1 SQVTM, CDR2 ANQGSEA. The CDR3 covers 13 residues. Here the CDR3 DNA reads TGCAGCGTAAAATGGGGAGGAGGAGAGACCCAGTACTTC. Its protein product is CSVKWGGGETQYF.

The chain combines TRBV27 with TRBJ2-3; 10 bases are shared with TRBD2. With 3 bases clipped from V and 3 bases from J, the junction kept 3 bases outside the gene matches. CDR1 MNHEY and CDR2 SMNVEV come from the germline V gene (reference sequence). There are 15 residues in the CDR3. The CDR3 region has the DNA TGTGCCAGCAGTTTTAGCGGGGGGTGGACAGATACGCAGTATTTT. The encoded protein is CASSFSGGWTDTQYF.

V gene TRBV9 combines with J gene TRBJ2-2; possible D gene TRBD1, 6 bases. The germline V gene has CDR1 SGDLS and CDR2 YYNGEE. CDR3 length: 14 residues. V was pared by 4 bases and J by 2 bases, with 9 bases between. CDR3 sequence reads: CASSPTGNTGELFF. CDR3 nucleotide sequence: TGTGCCAGCAGCCCGACAGGAAACACCGGGGAGCTGTTTTTT.

The CDR3 region is CASSGRGLYGYTF. The CDR3 DNA is TGTGCCAGCAGTGGCAGGGGGCTCTATGGCTACACCTTC. The J gene is TRBJ1-2, the V gene TRBV2, with TRBD1 matching over 8 bases. With 4 bases clipped from V and 4 bases from J, the junction kept 2 bases outside the gene matches. The CDR3 covers 13 residues. The germline V gene encodes CDR1 SNHLY and CDR2 FYNNEI.

The rearrangement links TRBV25-1 to TRBJ1-3, with unresolved D. In germline, CDR1 is MGHDK, CDR2 SYGVNS. V was shortened by 7 bases and J by 2 bases, with 6 bases between the two germline ends. The CDR3 has 12 amino acids. The CDR3 is CASIAPGNTIYF. DNA for the CDR3: TGTGCCAGCATAGCCCCTGGAAACACCATATATTTT.

This rearrangement joins TRBV2 to TRBJ2-3, with 10 bases that match TRBD1. Germline trimming cut 6 bases from V and 2 bases from J; bases unmatched to any gene: 5. This CDR3 contains 15 residues. The V gene's germline CDR1 is SNHLY and CDR2 FYNNEI. CDR3 protein: CASRPGTGVTDTQYF. The CDR3, as DNA: TGTGCCAGCAGGCCCGGGACAGGGGTCACAGATACGCAGTATTTT.

The V gene is TRBV28, the J gene TRBJ1-1; TRBD1 agrees at 7 bases. The CDR3 runs 20 residues. Trimming cost V 5 bases and J 0 bases; bases outside gene matches: 21. Germline lookup yields CDR1 MDHEN and CDR2 SYDVKM. CDR3 coding DNA: TGTGCCAGCAGTCCTGGCAGAACAGGGGTTTTTACCCCCCTGAACACTGAAGCTTTCTTT. It is translated as CASSPGRTGVFTPLNTEAFF.